This TCR beta chain was sequenced for a study of cytomegalovirus exposure and HLA in healthy donors. Study-wide results and limits: Cytomegalovirus association was listed for under 200 TCR beta chains. Most TCR sequences were rare, but some public TCRs occurred in many donors. Reportedly, diagnosis of cytomegalovirus status by the classifier showed high specificity and sensitivity.

Only in-frame clones appear in the TCRdb table, and some are missing; sequencing was by immunoSEQ multiplex PCR. Altogether 110,000 or so clones are present, more than 85% being singletons, with the ten largest covering about 4.2%. Points on this clone: Its antigen is as yet unknown.

This TCR was recovered from a man aged 18 to 30 in good health and CMV-seropositive. Sequences were obtained from PBMCs.

CDR3 nucleotide sequence: TGCAGCGTTGGAACAGGGGTCCCCAGGGGGGAGCAGTACTTC. It yields the protein CSVGTGVPRGEQYF. The chain uses TRBV29-1 and TRBJ2-7, with TRBD1 matching over 7 bases. Germline V gene sequence: CDR1 SQVTM, CDR2 ANQGSEA. After removal of 4 bases from V and 7 bases from J, the junction contained 13 bases not matched to a gene. This CDR3 is built from 14 residues.